Ten or more counts support the clone carrying this T cell receptor beta chain. Its antigen is unidentified. Under 3 months was the duration of disease in ophthalmopathy patients, who also had a Clinical Activity Score of at least 3 and a NOSPECS grade of at least 4. It was RNA transcripts that yielded the amplified TCR beta CDR3 regions. The HTBI primer set drove a first-round RT-PCR of the TCR CDR3. Each CDR3 protein gets one entry after TCRdb re-called the multiplex PCR reads with MiXCR. The sample yields around 610,000 distinct CDR3 sequences, about 15% seen once. This sample is drawn from a study of T cells in Graves' hyperthyroidism and ophthalmopathy. At the level of the study: Prior to any treatment, at the point of initial diagnosis, peripheral blood was collected.

General study findings and limits: A median roughly six months before onset, the model predicted ophthalmopathy.

The CDR3 spans 15 residues. Germline V gives CDR1 MDHEN, CDR2 SYDVKM. The ends lost 6 bases at V and 2 bases at J; junction bases unmatched: 9. The chain uses TRBV28 and TRBJ2-7, with TRBD1 matching 8 bases. The receptor was isolated from a woman in her forties with Graves' ophthalmopathy. The sequenced sample consisted of blood. The CDR3 loop reads CASSPAGTGTYEQYF. The DNA for the CDR3 is TGTGCCAGCAGCCCCGCCGGGACAGGCACCTACGAGCAGTACTTC.